This T cell receptor beta chain was sequenced in a study of cytomegalovirus exposure and HLA in healthy donors (dated 2017 in TCRdb). Regarding the research as a whole: An earlier analysis of fewer than 750 of the donors reported about 300 Gb of sequence data and around 100 million unique TCR beta sequences obtained from around 170 million T cells. Around 320 gigabases of sequencing data and 80 million or so unique TCR sequences were included in an early release covering 550 to 800 HLA-typed donors. Of the 300 to 400 genotyped donors, 65% to 90% fell in the genetic ancestry cluster associated with self-reported Caucasian donors. The study aimed to test whether signatures of past pathogen exposure could be identified by cataloging public T cell receptors. The study profiled the T cell repertoires of around 700 subjects by immunosequencing and related them to cytomegalovirus serostatus. Besides the first cohort of about 730 subjects, a separate validation cohort made up of 95 to 150 different subjects was used. The study combined high-throughput TCR immunosequencing, statistical association of individual TCRs with disease status, and machine learning to predict cytomegalovirus infection status. In a later analysis, previously published TCR beta repertoires from 550 to 750 donors were re-analyzed and high-resolution HLA genotyping was added so that TCR occurrence patterns could be studied. In the later analysis, no new phenotypic data were used to find candidate immune exposures; instead, reliance was placed on TCR beta sequences and their occurrence across donors. An earlier analysis of approximately 580 of the donors used high-throughput TCR beta sequencing to judge whether each TCR beta V gene segment behaved as functional or pseudogenic. Alongside the repertoire data, information on donor age, sex, ethnicity and CMV serostatus was compiled. In a later genetic analysis, genome-wide SNP genotypes for about 55% of the 666 donors were used, and that subset was treated as a discovery cohort. All discovery cohort repertoires had been generated on a single sequencing platform. HLA typing covered class I and class II loci at four-digit resolution. The number of donors typed differed by locus, with 629-630 for A, B, C, DRB1 and DQB1, around 500 for DQA1, some 570 for DPA1, and some 440 for DPB1. Roughly five DR-DQ haplotypes were treated as single units for association and clustering because of strong linkage in the cohort. Among some 400 genotyped donors of the cohort, an average of approximately 240,000 unique TCR beta nucleotide sequences were sequenced per donor, roughly 20% of them non-productive.

The CDR3 starts with the cysteine, ends with the phenylalanine, and has 20 residues. The kept DNA is CDR3 alone, 60 bases in frame from the first base. From the germline V gene (reference sequence), CDR1 is SGHNT and CDR2 is YYREEE. V drops 4 bases and J drops 2 bases, leaving 29 bases in between. There are a few counts of this clone. Its recognized antigen is unknown. Base quality data are lacking; no much larger clone is found one base away. In total, 630 or so healthy bone marrow donors made up the cohort. At the time of sampling, all cohort members were nominally healthy, though unrecorded immune exposures were likely present. The donor was CMV seropositive and was included in the group of 250 to 350 seropositive cohort members. Every donor gave a peripheral blood sample, and the peripheral blood mononuclear cells from that sample were used for TCR beta sequencing. Genomic DNA extraction from the blood cell samples was performed with the Qiagen DNeasy Blood Extraction Kit.

What the study reported, not specific to this receptor: At a false discovery rate of 0.05, a later analysis linked 16,951 TCR beta sequences to specific HLA alleles. The study gave a list of more than 150 TCR beta chains associated with cytomegalovirus. In this cohort, only TCR beta chains were sequenced, and detectable features were limited by the absence of alpha or paired-chain data. Correlated functional status among segregating V segments might reflect linkage disequilibrium, but an unknown experimental factor could not be ruled out. A group of highly shared sequence variants was considered likely to be a technical artifact of the sequencing pipeline. Some IMGT-functional V segments, including TRBV6-2 and TRBV6-3, could not be distinguished by the 87-base-pair reads and were therefore excluded. According to a later analysis, TCR association rates differed among HLA loci, with DRB1 alleles showing the most associated TCRs and HLA-C alleles showing the fewest. In a later genetic analysis, a missense DCLRE1C variant was associated with V-gene and J-gene trimming of TCR beta chains, and the association was replicated in an independent cohort. Most CMV-associated TCR beta chains appeared to be HLA-restricted in a later analysis, and the HLA associations seemed to be driven largely by CMV exposure. According to a later analysis, parvovirus B19, influenza, CMV and Epstein-Barr virus appeared linked to several top co-occurrence clusters. It was suggested by the authors that the approach could potentially be generalized to other disease states and immunological phenotypes. The only immune exposure information available for the cohort was CMV serostatus. Compared with equally common non-associated chains, HLA-associated TCR beta chains in a later analysis were more clonally expanded and had lower generation probabilities. A few of the identified cytomegalovirus-associated TCR beta chains were confirmed in vitro to be specific for cytomegalovirus antigens. The earlier analysis of some 560 of the donors excluded 15 to 20 rarely observed V segments, including chromosome 9 orphons, because counts were too low. A further reported finding was that TCR beta sequences accurately predicted the HLA-A and HLA-B alleles for most subjects in the first cohort. A later genetic analysis reported fewer N-insertions in productive TCRs among donors in an Asian-associated ancestry cluster than the roughly 640-donor mean. In an earlier analysis of approximately 600 of the donors, most TCR beta V segments were observed in productive rearrangements about 90% or about 30% of the time, broadly matching IMGT annotations. Because some donors lacked HLA typing at each locus, the association tests relied only on the typed subset. Most TCR sequences were seen in very few donors, while some public TCRs were found in many individuals. Cytomegalovirus status was reported to be diagnosed by the classifier with high specificity and sensitivity in both the original and validation cohorts. Presence/absence analyses assumed roughly uniform sequencing depth across donors, an assumption that may not hold. When HLA alleles, especially DR and DQ, strongly co-occurred, attributing TCR associations to individual alleles was difficult.

The library was generated by the immunoSEQ multiplex PCR assay. For the multiplex PCR, a mixture combining 60 forward primers for TCR Vbeta segments and 13 reverse primers for TCR Jbeta segments was used. A multiplex PCR assay on genomic DNA amplified the CDR3 region of rearranged TCR beta genes. Amplified TCR beta libraries were sequenced as 87-base-pair reads on the Illumina HiSeq System. As for the original processing: A later analysis counted around 72 million unique TCR beta chains across the 550 to 700 repertoires, and roughly 9.9 million of these chains were shared by at least two donors. A nearest-neighbor algorithm error-corrected the raw reads and collapsed the reads into unique sequences, merging closely related sequences to remove PCR and sequencing errors. V, D and J gene segments were assigned by aligning CDR3 sequences to IMGT reference sequences. For a sequence to be retained, a match of at least six nucleotides was required to both a V gene segment and a J gene segment. Rearrangements were called productive when the CDR3 lacked stop codons and stayed in frame with V and J; all others were non-productive. Following IMGT convention, CDR3 was defined as the stretch from the second conserved V-encoded cysteine to the conserved J-encoded phenylalanine. The earlier analysis of about 570 of the donors excluded any sequence lacking an unambiguous match to a single V gene segment. An earlier analysis of fewer than 650 of the donors classified V segments as functional when productive rearrangements were above 56.7% and as segregating when the standard deviation between donors was above 5%. A statistical classification framework was built to diagnose cytomegalovirus status from the catalog of TCR beta chain sequences. V and J gene assignment, in a later analysis, came from comparing TCR nucleotide sequences with IMGT/GENE-DB human TR gene sequences. A later analysis assigned CDR3 sequences and most-parsimonious VDJ recombination scenarios with the TCRdist pipeline. In a later analysis, each TCR beta chain was defined by its CDR3 amino acid sequence together with its V-gene family, and reads without a unique V-gene family were excluded. In a later analysis, 550 to 650 highly shared, low-generation-probability nucleotide sequences were removed to address suspected cross-contamination and a sequencing artifact. For each public chain, a later analysis derived a clonal expansion index from normalized ranks of inferred template counts within each repertoire. A later analysis computed generation probabilities with a VDJ recombination model fitted to out-of-frame rearrangements, and checked the results against IGoR. In a later analysis, TCR-TCR, TCR-HLA and TCR-CMV co-occurrence was scored with hypergeometric tests, and a repertoire-size bias correction was applied to TCR pairs. In a later analysis, false discovery rates were estimated by permuting HLA or CMV assignments 20 times. A later analysis grouped co-occurring TCRs with DBSCAN, adding TCRdist sequence similarity when clustering within HLA-allele-positive subsets. For co-occurrence clustering, repertoires with fewer than 30,000 or more than 120,000 public chains were excluded, along with a handful of repertoires with anomalous nucleotide sharing. The source is immuneACCESS, and TCRdb retained only in-frame sequences with V and J called. Part of the clones is not carried over; for the studies checked, unresolved V genes explain less than half of this, and the remainder is unexplained. That table supplies the V and J calls and clone size; D and trimming were determined from the DNA. The sample profile shows 100,000 to 150,000 clones; approximately 17% of them were found once. Jointly, the top ten make up approximately 2.6% of the sample.

Recombination linked TRBV5-4 to TRBJ2-3; perhaps TRBD2 is the D gene, with 6 bases matching. The receptor was isolated from a female donor in good health and CMV-seropositive. Sequences were obtained from PBMCs. Read as DNA, the sequence is TGTGCCAGCAGCGCTCCCGTTAAGCGGGCGGCTATTACGCTCACAGATACGCAGTATTTT. This is translated as CASSAPVKRAAITLTDTQYF.